This TCR beta chain came from a study of blood T cell repertoires in COVID-19. Assay: immunoSEQ multiplex PCR; the TCRdb copy retains only in-frame clones and omits some. The repertoire holds 200,000 to 250,000 clones, more than 70% seen once, with 6.5% to 8.5% in the top ten. Cohort assignment relied on participant-reported clinical history. This CDR3 contains 16 residues. The junction had 17 bases not matched to a gene; V was cut back by 4 bases and J by 8 bases. Germline lookup yields CDR1 SGHRS and CDR2 YFSETQ. The chain couples TRBV5-1 to TRBJ1-2, with TRBD1 matching 7 bases. The sequencing input was PBMCs or T cells enriched from blood (not recorded which). The receptor's source is a woman aged 40 to 50 with acute COVID-19. CDR3 nucleotide sequence: TGCGCCAGCAGCCCGACAGGGAGTAAGAGGTTTGGGGGCTACACCTTC. Its translation: CASSPTGSKRFGGYTF.